This TCR beta chain stems from a study of OX40 agonist ivuxolimab in advanced cancers. The CDR3 has 13 residues. The J segment lost 7 bases and the V segment lost 4 bases, leaving 5 bases of the junction unmatched. Germline lookup yields CDR1 MNHEY and CDR2 SVGAGI. The protocol was immunoSEQ multiplex PCR, while the TCRdb copy is restricted to in-frame clones and leaves out a portion. The sample lists 60,000 to 65,000 clones; 80% to 90% were seen once. The chain combines TRBV6-5 with TRBJ1-2; 8 bases agree with TRBD1. This receptor was obtained from an adult with an advanced solid tumor such as melanoma, head and neck, liver or kidney cancer. The sample consisted of CD4+ or CD8+ T cells sorted from blood, taken in a trial of the OX40 agonist ivuxolimab. CDR3 sequence: CASSSGQGGGYTF. Written as DNA, the CDR3 is TGTGCCAGCAGTTCTGGACAGGGTGGTGGCTACACCTTC.